This is a list of T cell receptor beta chains from one sample in a study of T cells in localized non-small cell lung cancer. Some clones are missing from TCRdb's copy, which holds only in-frame ones; the method was immunoSEQ multiplex PCR. Seen here are roughly 7,800 clones, approximately 93% observed once, and the top ten hold roughly 3%. The sample in question was peripheral blood, obtained before any cancer treatment. Receptors were obtained from a woman aged 35 to 69 with stage I lung adenocarcinoma. Each CDR3 is given with its conserved first and last residue. The D gene is left open where the match is weak. The size field is filled for only some rows; it gives once, few, many or a size class.

d_gene,v_gene,abundance,j_gene,CDR3aa,CDR3nt
-,TRBV10-2,-,TRBJ2-3,CASSGGPLASTDTQYF,TGCGCCAGCAGTGGCGGCCCCTTAGCGAGCACAGATACGCAGTATTTT
TRBD1,TRBV6-1,-,TRBJ1-2,CASSESYRGGYTF,TGTGCCAGCAGTGAATCCTACAGGGGTGGCTACACCTTC
TRBD2,TRBV4-1,-,TRBJ2-2,CASSHDPPGLAGAGELFF,TGCGCCAGCAGCCATGATCCTCCGGGACTAGCGGGCGCCGGGGAGCTGTTTTTT
-,TRBV11-2,-,TRBJ2-1,CASSLRRDSYNEQFF,TGTGCCAGCAGCTTAAGGCGGGACTCCTACAATGAGCAGTTCTTC
-,TRBV10-3,-,TRBJ1-2,CAIPRERGYNGYTF,TGTGCCATCCCAAGGGAAAGGGGGTACAATGGCTACACCTTC
TRBD2,TRBV4-2,-,TRBJ2-3,CASSQDQRPLAGFTDTQYF,TGTGCCAGCAGCCAAGATCAGAGGCCACTAGCGGGGTTCACAGATACGCAGTATTTT
TRBD1,TRBV6-5,once,TRBJ1-2,CASSYFTGGANYGYTF,TGTGCCAGCAGTTACTTTACAGGGGGCGCTAACTATGGCTACACCTTC
-,TRBV5-5,once,TRBJ2-2,CASSVVQTTTTGELFF,TGTGCCAGCAGCGTTGTACAGACCACTACCACCGGGGAGCTGTTTTTT
-,TRBV6-5,once,TRBJ2-7,CASSQNYEQYF,TGTGCCAGCAGCCAAAACTACGAGCAGTACTTC
-,TRBV18,-,TRBJ1-3,CASSPTRGSGNTIYF,TGTGCCAGCTCACCAACCAGGGGATCTGGAAACACCATATATTTT
-,TRBV7-6,-,TRBJ2-2,CASSFNGGGAPRELFF,TGTGCCAGCAGCTTTAACGGGGGTGGGGCGCCTAGGGAGCTGTTTTTT
-,TRBV7-9,-,TRBJ1-1,CASSLDPSTEAFF,TGTGCCAGCAGCTTAGACCCGTCCACTGAAGCTTTCTTT
TRBD1,TRBV2,-,TRBJ1-2,CASDRQGSGYTF,TGTGCCAGCGATAGACAGGGGTCTGGCTACACCTTC
TRBD1,TRBV5-4,-,TRBJ1-6,CASSPTGSSYNSPLHF,TGTGCCAGCAGCCCGACAGGGAGCTCCTATAATTCACCCCTCCACTTT
-,TRBV6-6,-,TRBJ2-1,CASKGEWKSSYNEQFF,TGTGCCAGTAAGGGCGAGTGGAAGAGCTCCTACAATGAGCAGTTCTTC
TRBD1,TRBV19,-,TRBJ1-5,CASQGVGNQPQHF,TGTGCCAGTCAGGGGGTGGGCAATCAGCCCCAGCATTTT